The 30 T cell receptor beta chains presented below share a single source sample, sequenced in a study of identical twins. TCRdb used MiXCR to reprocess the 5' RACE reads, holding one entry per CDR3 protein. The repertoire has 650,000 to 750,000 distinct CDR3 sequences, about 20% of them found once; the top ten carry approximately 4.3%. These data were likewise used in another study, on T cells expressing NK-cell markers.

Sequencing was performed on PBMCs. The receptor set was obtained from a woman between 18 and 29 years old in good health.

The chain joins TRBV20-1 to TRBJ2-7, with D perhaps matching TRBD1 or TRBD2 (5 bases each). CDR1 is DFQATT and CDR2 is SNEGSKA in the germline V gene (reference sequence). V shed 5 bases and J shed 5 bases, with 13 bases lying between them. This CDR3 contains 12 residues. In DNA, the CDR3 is TGCAGTGCTGATAATTTGGGGGACGAGCAGTACTTC. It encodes CSADNLGDEQYF.

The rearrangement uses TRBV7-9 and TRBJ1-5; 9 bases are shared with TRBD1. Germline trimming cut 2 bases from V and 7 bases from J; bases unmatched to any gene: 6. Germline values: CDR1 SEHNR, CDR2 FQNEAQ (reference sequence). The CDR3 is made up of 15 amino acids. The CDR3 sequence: CASSLTQGAGQPQHF. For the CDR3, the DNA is TGTGCCAGCAGCTTAACACAGGGGGCGGGGCAGCCCCAGCATTTT.

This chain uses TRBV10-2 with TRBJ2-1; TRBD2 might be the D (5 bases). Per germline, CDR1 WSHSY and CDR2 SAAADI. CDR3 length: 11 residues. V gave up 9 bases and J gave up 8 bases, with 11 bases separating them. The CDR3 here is CASREGHEQFF. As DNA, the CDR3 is TGCGCCAGTAGAGAGGGCCATGAGCAGTTCTTC.

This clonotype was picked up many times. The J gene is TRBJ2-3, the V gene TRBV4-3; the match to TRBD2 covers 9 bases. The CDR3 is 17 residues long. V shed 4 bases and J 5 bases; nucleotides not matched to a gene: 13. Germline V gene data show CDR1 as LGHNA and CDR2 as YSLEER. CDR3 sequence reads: CASSPGLGLALGDTQYF. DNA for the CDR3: TGCGCCAGCAGCCCCGGTTTGGGACTAGCTCTCGGAGATACGCAGTATTTT.

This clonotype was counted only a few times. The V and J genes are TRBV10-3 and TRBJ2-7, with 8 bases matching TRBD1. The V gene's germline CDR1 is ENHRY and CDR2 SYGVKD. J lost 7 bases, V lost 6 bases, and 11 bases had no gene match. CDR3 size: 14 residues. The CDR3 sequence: CAISDSTRGREQYF. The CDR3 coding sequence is TGTGCCATCAGCGATTCAACCAGGGGGCGAGAGCAGTACTTC.

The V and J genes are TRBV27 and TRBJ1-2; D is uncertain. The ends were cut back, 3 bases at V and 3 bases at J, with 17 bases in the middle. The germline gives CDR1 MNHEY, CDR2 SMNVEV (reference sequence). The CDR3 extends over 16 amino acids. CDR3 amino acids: CASSLVGAPEDYGYTF. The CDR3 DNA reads TGTGCCAGCAGTTTGGTGGGCGCTCCCGAAGACTATGGCTACACCTTC.

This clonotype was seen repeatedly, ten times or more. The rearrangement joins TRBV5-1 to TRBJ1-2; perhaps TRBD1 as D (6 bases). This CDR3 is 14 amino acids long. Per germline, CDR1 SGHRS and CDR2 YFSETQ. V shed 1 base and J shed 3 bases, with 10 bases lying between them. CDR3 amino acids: CASSLTGADYGYTF. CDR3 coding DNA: TGCGCCAGCAGCTTGACGGGGGCGGACTATGGCTACACCTTC.

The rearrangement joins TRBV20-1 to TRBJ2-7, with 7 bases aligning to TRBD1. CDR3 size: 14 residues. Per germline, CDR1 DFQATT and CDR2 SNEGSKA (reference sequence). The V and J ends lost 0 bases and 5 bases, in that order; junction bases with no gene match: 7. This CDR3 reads CSARDPARGNEQYF. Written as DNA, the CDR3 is TGCAGTGCTAGAGATCCGGCCAGGGGGAACGAGCAGTACTTC.

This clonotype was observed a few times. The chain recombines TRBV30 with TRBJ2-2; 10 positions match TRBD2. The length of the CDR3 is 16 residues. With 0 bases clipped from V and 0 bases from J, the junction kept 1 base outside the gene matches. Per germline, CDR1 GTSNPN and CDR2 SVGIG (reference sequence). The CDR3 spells CAWSVGLAANTGELFF. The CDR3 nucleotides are TGTGCCTGGAGTGTAGGACTAGCGGCGAACACCGGGGAGCTGTTTTTT.

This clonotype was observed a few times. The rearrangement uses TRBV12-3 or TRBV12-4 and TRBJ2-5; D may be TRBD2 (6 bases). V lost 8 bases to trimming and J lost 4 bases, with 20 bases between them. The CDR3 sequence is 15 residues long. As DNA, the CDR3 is TGTGCCAGCCCTATGGAAAGGGCGGGGAGAGAGACCCAGTACTTC. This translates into CASPMERAGRETQYF.

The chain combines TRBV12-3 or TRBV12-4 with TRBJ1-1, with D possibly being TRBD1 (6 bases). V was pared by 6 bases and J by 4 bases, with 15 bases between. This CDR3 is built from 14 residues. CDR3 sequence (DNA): TGTGCCAGCAGCCTCGACAGGCTGGTCACTGAAGCTTTCTTT. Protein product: CASSLDRLVTEAFF.

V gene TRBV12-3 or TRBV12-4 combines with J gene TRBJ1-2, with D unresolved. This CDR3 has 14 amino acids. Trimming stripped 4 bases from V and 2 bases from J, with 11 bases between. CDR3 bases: TGTGCCAGCAGTTCGGTCGGGAGGAACTATGGCTACACCTTC. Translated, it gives CASSSVGRNYGYTF.

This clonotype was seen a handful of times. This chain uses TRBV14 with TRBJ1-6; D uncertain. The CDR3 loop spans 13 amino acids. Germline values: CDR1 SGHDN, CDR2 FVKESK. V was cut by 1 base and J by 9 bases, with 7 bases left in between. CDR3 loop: CASSQVSGSPLHF. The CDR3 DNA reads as TGTGCCAGCAGCCAAGTCTCCGGTTCACCCCTCCACTTT.

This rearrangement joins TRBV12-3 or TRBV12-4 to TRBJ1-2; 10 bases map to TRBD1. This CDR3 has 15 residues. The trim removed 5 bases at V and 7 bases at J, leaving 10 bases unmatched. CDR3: CASSQLTGGLLGYTF. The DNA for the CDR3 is TGTGCCAGCAGTCAACTGACAGGGGGCCTTCTTGGCTACACCTTC.

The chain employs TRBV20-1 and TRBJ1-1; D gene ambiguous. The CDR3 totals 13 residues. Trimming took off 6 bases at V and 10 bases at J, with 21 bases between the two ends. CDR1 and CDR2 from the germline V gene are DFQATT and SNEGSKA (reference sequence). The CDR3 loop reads CSADGGRIRSAFF. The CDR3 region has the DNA TGCAGTGCCGATGGAGGGAGGATAAGGTCAGCTTTCTTT.

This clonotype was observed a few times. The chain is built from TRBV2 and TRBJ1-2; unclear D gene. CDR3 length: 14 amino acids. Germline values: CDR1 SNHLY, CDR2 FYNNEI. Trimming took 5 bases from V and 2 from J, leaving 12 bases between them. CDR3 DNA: TGTGCCAGCAGTACGATAGGACCGAACTATGGCTACACCTTC. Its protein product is CASSTIGPNYGYTF. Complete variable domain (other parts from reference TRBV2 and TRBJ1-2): EPEVTQTPSHQVTQMGQEVILRCVPISNHLYFYWYRQILGQKVEFLVSFYNNEISEKSEIFDDQFSVERPDGSNFTLKIRSTKLEDSAMYFCASSTIGPNYGYTFGSGTRLTVV.

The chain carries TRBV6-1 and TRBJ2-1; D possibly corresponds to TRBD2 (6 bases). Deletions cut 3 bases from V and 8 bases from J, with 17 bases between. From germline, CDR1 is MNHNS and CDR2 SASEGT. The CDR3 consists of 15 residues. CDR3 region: CASSESGTPAYEQFF. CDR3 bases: TGTGCCAGCAGTGAGTCCGGGACTCCGGCCTATGAGCAGTTCTTC.

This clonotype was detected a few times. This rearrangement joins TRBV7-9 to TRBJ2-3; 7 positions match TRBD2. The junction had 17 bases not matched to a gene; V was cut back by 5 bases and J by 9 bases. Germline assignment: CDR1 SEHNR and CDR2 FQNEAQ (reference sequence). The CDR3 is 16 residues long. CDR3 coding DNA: TGTGCCAGCAGCCCCGGGGAGGGCGGGAGAGAGCACACGCAGTATTTT. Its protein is CASSPGEGGREHTQYF.

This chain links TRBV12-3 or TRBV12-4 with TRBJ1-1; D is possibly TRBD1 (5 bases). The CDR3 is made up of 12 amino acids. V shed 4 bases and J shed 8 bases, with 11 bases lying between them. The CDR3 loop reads CASSSTGREAFF. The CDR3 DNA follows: TGTGCCAGCAGTTCTACGGGACGGGAAGCTTTCTTT.

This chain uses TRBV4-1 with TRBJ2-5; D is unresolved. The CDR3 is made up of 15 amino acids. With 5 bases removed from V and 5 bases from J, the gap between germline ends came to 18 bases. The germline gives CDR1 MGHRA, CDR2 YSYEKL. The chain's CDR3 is CASSYRRGGLETQYF. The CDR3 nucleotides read TGCGCCAGCAGCTACCGGCGAGGTGGGCTGGAGACCCAGTACTTC.

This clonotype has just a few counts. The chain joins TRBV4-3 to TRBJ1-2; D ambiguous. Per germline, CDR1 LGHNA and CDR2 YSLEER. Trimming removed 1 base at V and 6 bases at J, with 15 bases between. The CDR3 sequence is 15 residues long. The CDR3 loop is CASSQARAFLDGYTF. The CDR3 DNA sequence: TGCGCCAGCAGCCAAGCAAGAGCTTTTTTGGATGGCTACACCTTC.

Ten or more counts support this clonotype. DNA of the CDR3: TGTGCCAGCAGCTTAACGTTTGCAGGTCAGGCCACAGATACGCAGTATTTT. Protein: CASSLTFAGQATDTQYF. The chain links TRBV7-3 to TRBJ2-3, with D unresolved. Per germline, CDR1 SGHTA and CDR2 FQGTGA. V was pared by 0 bases and J by 2 bases, with 15 bases between. CDR3 length equals 17 residues.

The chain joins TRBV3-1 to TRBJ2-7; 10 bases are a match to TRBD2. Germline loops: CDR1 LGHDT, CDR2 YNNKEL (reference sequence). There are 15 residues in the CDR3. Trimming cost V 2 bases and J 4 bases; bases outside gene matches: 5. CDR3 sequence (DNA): TGTGCCAGCAGCCAACCCCAAGCGGGGGGGTACGAGCAGTACTTC. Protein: CASSQPQAGGYEQYF.

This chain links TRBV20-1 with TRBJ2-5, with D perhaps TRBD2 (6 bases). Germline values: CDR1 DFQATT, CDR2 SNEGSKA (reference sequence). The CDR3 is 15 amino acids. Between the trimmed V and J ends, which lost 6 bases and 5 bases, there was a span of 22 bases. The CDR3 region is CSAHTPGTVGETQYF. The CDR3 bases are TGCAGTGCACACACTCCCGGGACTGTAGGGGAGACCCAGTACTTC.

CDR3 residues: CASSSGVDEQYF. The CDR3 DNA is TGTGCCAGCAGCTCGGGGGTAGACGAGCAGTACTTC. The rearrangement joins TRBV7-9 to TRBJ2-7; possibly TRBD2 for D (6 bases). This CDR3 spans 12 amino acids. Germline V CDR1 and CDR2: SEHNR, FQNEAQ (reference sequence). V gave up 4 bases and J gave up 5 bases, with 9 bases separating them.

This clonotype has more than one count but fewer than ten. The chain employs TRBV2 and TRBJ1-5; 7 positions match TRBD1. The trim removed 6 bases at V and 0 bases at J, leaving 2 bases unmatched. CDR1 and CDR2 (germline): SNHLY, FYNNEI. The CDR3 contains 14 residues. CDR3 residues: CASRNRGSNQPQHF. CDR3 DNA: TGTGCCAGCAGGAACAGGGGTAGCAATCAGCCCCAGCATTTT.

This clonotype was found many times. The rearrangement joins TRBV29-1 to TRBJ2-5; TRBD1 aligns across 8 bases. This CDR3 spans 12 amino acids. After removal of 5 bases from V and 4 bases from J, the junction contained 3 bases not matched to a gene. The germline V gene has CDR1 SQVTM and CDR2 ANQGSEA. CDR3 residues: CSVKGQVETQYF. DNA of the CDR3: TGCAGCGTTAAGGGACAGGTAGAGACCCAGTACTTC.

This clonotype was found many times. The CDR3 here is CASSQGDRADEQYF. The CDR3 nucleotides read TGTGCCAGCAGCCAAGGGGACAGGGCGGACGAGCAGTACTTC. The V call is TRBV3-1, the J call TRBJ2-7; 9 nucleotides line up with TRBD1. The V gene's germline CDR1 is LGHDT and CDR2 YNNKEL (reference sequence). Trimming cost V 1 base and J 5 bases; bases outside gene matches: 3. This CDR3 is 14 amino acids long.

The CDR3 here is CASSSRLAGAYEQYF. DNA of the CDR3: TGTGCCAGCAGCTCCAGACTAGCGGGGGCCTACGAGCAGTACTTC. The rearrangement links TRBV7-9 to TRBJ2-7, with 12 bases fitting TRBD2. J lost 2 bases, V lost 4 bases, and 3 bases had no gene match. The CDR3 loop spans 15 amino acids. The germline V gene encodes CDR1 SEHNR and CDR2 FQNEAQ (reference sequence).

For the CDR3, the DNA is TGCGCCAGCAGCCAAGATCTCAATCAGCCCCAGCATTTT. Translated: CASSQDLNQPQHF. The V call is TRBV4-3, the J call TRBJ1-5; the D is unclear. This CDR3 has 13 residues. The V and J ends lost 0 bases and 3 bases respectively, with 3 bases between them. Germline CDR1 reads LGHNA; CDR2 reads YSLEER.